The clone carrying this T cell receptor (beta chain) has ten or more counts. The antigen remains undetermined. Unique molecular identifiers were attached to individual cDNA molecules. A single record per CDR3 protein comes from TCRdb applying MiXCR to the 5' RACE reads. This sample has 29,000 or so distinct CDR3 sequences; more than 5% occur once, and the top ten carry roughly a tenth. Germline V CDR1 and CDR2: LGHNA, YNFKEQ. The CDR3 loop spans 15 amino acids. Unmatched junction bases numbered 7, after V lost 4 bases and J lost 8 bases. This sample is drawn from a study of early T cells in non-severe SARS-CoV-2 infection. Whole-study context: Chains from this unsorted whole-blood bulk RNA could not be paired. Overall study findings and caveats: Using VDJdb, the matching emphasized anti-spike CD8 responses while missing private and CD4 specificities.

This clonotype originated in an adult who was a healthcare worker with PCR-confirmed SARS-CoV-2 infection or an uninfected control (not recorded which). This chain joins TRBV4-2 and TRBJ1-4; 10 nucleotides align to TRBD1. The sample comprised whole blood. CDR3 in amino acids: CASSRSDRGSEKLFF. In nucleotides, the CDR3 is TGTGCCAGCAGCCGGTCGGACAGGGGGTCGGAAAAACTGTTTTTT.